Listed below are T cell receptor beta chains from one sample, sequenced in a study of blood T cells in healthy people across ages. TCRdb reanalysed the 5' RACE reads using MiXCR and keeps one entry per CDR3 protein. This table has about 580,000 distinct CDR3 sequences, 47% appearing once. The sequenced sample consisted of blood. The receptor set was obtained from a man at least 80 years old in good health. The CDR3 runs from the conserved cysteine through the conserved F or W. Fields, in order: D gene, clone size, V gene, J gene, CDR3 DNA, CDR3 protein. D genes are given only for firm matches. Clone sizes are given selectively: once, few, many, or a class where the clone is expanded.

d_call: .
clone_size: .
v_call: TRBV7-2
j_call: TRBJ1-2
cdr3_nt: TGTGCCAGCGGAGGGGGAATTAACTATGGCTACACCTTC
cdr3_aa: CASGGGINYGYTF

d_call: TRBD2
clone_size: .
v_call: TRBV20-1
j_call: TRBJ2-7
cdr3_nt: TGCAGTGCCCTTACTTTAGCGGGTCGTGAGCAGTACTTC
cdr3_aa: CSALTLAGREQYF

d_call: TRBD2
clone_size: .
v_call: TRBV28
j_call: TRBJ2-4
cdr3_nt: TGTGCCAGCGGATATACTAGCGGGAGTGTTGGCATTCAGTACTTC
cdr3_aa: CASGYTSGSVGIQYF

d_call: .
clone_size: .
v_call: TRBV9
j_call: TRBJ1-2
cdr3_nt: TGTGCCAGCAGCTCCGCCGGGGACCCTCCACTTCTCGCATATGGCTACACCTTC
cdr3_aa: CASSSAGDPPLLAYGYTF

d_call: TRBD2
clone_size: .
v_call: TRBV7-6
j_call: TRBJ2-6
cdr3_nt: TGTGCCAGCAGCTCGGGGGGTCCTGGGGCCAACGTCCTGACTTTC
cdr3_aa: CASSSGGPGANVLTF

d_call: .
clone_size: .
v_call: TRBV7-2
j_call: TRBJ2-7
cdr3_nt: TGTGCCAGCAGCTTAAATGGACGCTCGAGCTCCTACGAGCAGTACTTC
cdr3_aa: CASSLNGRSSSYEQYF

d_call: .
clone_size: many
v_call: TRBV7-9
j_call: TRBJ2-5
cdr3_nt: TGTGCCAGCAGCCCGTCGGGGAGGGAGACCCAGTACTTC
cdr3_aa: CASSPSGRETQYF

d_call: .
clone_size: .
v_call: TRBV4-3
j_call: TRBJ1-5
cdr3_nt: TGCGCCAGCAGCCAAGACGCAACGGCACGATATAGCAATCAGCCCCAGCATTTT
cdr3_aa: CASSQDATARYSNQPQHF

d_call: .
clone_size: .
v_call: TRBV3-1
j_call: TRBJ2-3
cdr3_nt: TGTGCCAGCAGCCGCGACGCAGCGGTCACCCCACAGAGCACGCAGTATTTT
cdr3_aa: CASSRDAAVTPQSTQYF

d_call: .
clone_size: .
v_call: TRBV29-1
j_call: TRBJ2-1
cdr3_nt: TGCAGCGTTGCACAGGGTCCCAACAATGAGCAGTTCTTC
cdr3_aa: CSVAQGPNNEQFF

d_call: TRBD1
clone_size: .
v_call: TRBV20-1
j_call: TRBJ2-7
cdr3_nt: TGCAGTGTTAACGGACAGGGCGGTTTGTACGAGCAGTACTTC
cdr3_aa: CSVNGQGGLYEQYF

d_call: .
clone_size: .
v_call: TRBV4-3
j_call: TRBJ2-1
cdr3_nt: TGCGCCAGCAGCCAAGGGACTCCTTCGGGTGAGCAGTTCTTC
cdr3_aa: CASSQGTPSGEQFF

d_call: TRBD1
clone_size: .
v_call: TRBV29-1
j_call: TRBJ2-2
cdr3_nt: TGCAGCGTTGCCGGACAGGTGGGCGGGGAGCTGTTTTTT
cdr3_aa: CSVAGQVGGELFF

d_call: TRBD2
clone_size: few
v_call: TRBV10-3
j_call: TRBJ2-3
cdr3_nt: TGTGCCATCAGCGTAGCGGGAGGGAACACAGATACGCAGTATTTT
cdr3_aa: CAISVAGGNTDTQYF

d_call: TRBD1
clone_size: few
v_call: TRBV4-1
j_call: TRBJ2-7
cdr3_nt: TGCGCCAGCAGCCAAGATGGGACAGAGGACTACGAGCAGTACTTC
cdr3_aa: CASSQDGTEDYEQYF

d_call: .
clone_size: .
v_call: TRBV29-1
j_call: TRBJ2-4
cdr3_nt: TGCAGCGTTAGAAAGGGGGACATTCAGTACTTC
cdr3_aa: CSVRKGDIQYF

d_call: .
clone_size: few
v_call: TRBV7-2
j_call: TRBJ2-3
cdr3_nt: TGTGCCAGCAGCCCGAGGGCTAGCACAGATACGCAGTATTTT
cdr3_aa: CASSPRASTDTQYF

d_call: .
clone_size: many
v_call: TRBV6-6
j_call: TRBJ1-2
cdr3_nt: TGTGCCAGCAGTTACGGGGGGGCTGCGGACTATGGCTACACCTTC
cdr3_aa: CASSYGGAADYGYTF

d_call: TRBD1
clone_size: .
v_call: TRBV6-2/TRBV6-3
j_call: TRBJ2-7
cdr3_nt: TGTGCCACTACGGACAGGGGCGAGACCTACGAGCAGTACTTC
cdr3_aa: CATTDRGETYEQYF

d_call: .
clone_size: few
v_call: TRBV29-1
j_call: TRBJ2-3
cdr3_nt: TGCAGCGTTCTCTGGGTAAACGCAGATACGCAGTATTTT
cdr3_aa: CSVLWVNADTQYF

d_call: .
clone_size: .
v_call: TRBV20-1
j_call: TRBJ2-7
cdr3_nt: TGCAGTGCTAGAGATCGGGCCAGACCGGCCTACGAGCAGTACTTC
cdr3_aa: CSARDRARPAYEQYF

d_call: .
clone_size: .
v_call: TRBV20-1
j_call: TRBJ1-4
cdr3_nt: TGCAGTGCTACCCTGAATGAAAAACTGTTTTTT
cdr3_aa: CSATLNEKLFF

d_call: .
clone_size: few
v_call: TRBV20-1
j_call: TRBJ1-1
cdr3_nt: TGCAGTGCTAGTTTGGTAATGAACACTGAAGCTTTCTTT
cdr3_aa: CSASLVMNTEAFF

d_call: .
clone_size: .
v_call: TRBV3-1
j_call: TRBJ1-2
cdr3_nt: TGTGCCAGCAGCCAAGCCAGAGGGTCCAATGGCTACACCTTC
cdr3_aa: CASSQARGSNGYTF

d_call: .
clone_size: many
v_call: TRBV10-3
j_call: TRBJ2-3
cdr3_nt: TGTGCCATCAGTTTCGAACCGGAGGATACGCAGTATTTT
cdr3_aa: CAISFEPEDTQYF

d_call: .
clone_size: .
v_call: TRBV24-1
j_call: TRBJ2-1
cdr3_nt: TGTGCCACCAGTGATGCCACAGAGAATGAGCAGTTCTTC
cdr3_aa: CATSDATENEQFF

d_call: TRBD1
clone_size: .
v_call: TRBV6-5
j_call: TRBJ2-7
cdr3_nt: TGTGCCAGCAGGACCAGCGACAGGGGGCACGAGCAGTACTTC
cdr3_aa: CASRTSDRGHEQYF

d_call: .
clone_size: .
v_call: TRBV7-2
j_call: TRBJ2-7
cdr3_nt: TGTGCCAGCAGCGAATCTCGGGGGGCGCAATACGAGCAGTACTTC
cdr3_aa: CASSESRGAQYEQYF

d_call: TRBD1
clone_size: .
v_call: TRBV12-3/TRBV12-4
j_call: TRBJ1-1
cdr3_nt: TGTGCCAGCAGCCGGGGACAGGGGGCGACGAACACTGAAGCTTTCTTT
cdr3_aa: CASSRGQGATNTEAFF

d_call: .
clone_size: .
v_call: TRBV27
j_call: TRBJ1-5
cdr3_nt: TGTGCCAGCAGTCCCGCGCCCAGGAGCAATCAGCCCCAGCATTTT
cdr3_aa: CASSPAPRSNQPQHF

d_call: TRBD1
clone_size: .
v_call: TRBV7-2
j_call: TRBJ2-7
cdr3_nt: TGTGCCGGCAGCTTAATGGGGACAGGGGCCTACGAGCAGTACTTC
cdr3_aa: CAGSLMGTGAYEQYF

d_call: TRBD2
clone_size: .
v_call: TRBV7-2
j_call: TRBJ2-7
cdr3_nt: TGTGCCAGCAGCTTAGGTGGGAGGGGAGGTACCTACGAGCAGTACTTC
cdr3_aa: CASSLGGRGGTYEQYF

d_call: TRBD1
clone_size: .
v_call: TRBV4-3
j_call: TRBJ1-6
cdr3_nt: TGCGCCAGCAGCCAAGAACACTTCATTCCGGGACAGGGGCCCGATTCACCCCTCCACTTT
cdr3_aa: CASSQEHFIPGQGPDSPLHF

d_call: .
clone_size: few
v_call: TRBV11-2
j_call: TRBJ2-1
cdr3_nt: TGTGCCAGCAGCTTGACTCGGACGACTCTCTCCTACAATGAGCAGTTCTTC
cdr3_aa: CASSLTRTTLSYNEQFF

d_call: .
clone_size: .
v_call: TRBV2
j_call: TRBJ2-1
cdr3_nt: TGTGCCAGCAATCCCCAGACGTTGGGCAATGAGCAGTTCTTC
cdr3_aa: CASNPQTLGNEQFF

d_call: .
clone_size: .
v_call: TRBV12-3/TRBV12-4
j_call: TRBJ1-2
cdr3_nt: TGTGCCAGCAGTTTAGCGCTTACAGGCTATGGCTACACCTTC
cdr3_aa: CASSLALTGYGYTF

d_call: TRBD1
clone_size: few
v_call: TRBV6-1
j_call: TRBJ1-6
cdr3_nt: TGTGCCAGCAGTGAAGACAGGGGTAATTCACCCCTCCACTTT
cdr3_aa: CASSEDRGNSPLHF

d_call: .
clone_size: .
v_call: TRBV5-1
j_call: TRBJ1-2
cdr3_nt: TGCGCCAGCAGCGGCGGACAGCCCGACTATGGCTACACCTTC
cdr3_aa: CASSGGQPDYGYTF

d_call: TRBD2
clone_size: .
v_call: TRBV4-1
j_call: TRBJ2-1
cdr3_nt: TGCGCCAGCAGCTTACTAGCGTTAAGCTCCTACGAGCAGTTCTTC
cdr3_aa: CASSLLALSSYEQFF

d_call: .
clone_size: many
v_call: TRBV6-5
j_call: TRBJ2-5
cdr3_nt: TGTGCCAGCAGTTATCAGGAACAAGAGACCCAGTACTTC
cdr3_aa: CASSYQEQETQYF

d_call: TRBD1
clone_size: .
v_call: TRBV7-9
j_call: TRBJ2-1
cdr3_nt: TGTGCCAGCAGCCAATGGACAGGGGAGCGGAATGAGCAGTTCTTC
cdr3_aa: CASSQWTGERNEQFF

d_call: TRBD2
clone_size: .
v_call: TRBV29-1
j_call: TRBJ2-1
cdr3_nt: TGCAGCGTGGGGCGGCTAGCGGGTTCCTACAATGAGCAGTTCTTC
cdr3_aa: CSVGRLAGSYNEQFF

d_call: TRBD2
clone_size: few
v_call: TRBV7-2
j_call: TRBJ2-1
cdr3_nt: TGTGCCAGCAGCCCGAACTTTAGCGGGGGGACCTCCTACAATGAGCAGTTCTTC
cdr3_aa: CASSPNFSGGTSYNEQFF

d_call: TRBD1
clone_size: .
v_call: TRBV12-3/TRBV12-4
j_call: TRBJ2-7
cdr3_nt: TGTGCCAGCAGTCTAACCTCCCAGGGGGCTCCCTACGAGCAGTACTTC
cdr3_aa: CASSLTSQGAPYEQYF

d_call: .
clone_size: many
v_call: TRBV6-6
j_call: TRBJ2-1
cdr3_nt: TGTGCCAGCAGGGGACTGACAGGGTCCAACTCCTACAATGAGCAGTTCTTC
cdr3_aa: CASRGLTGSNSYNEQFF

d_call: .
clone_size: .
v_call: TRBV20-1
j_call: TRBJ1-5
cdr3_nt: TGCAGTGCTAGTCGGAGGGGCCGGAGCAATCAGCCCCAGCATTTT
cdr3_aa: CSASRRGRSNQPQHF

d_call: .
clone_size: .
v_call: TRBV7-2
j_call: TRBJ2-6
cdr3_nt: TGTGCCAGCAGCTTAGCAGGACAGCTCTCTGGGGCCAACGTCCTGACTTTC
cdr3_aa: CASSLAGQLSGANVLTF

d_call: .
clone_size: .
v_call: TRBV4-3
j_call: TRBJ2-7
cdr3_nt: TGCGCCAGCAGCCAGGGTGTAAGAGGCTCCTACGAGCAGTACTTC
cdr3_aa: CASSQGVRGSYEQYF

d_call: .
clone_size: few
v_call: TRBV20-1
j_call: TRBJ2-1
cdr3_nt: TGCAGTGCTAGAGATTCTGTCCCGAAAATTGAGCAGTTCTTC
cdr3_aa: CSARDSVPKIEQFF

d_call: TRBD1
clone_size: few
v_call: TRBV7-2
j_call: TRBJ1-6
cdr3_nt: TGTGCCAGCAGCGCCGGGACAGGGCGTTCACCCCTCCACTTT
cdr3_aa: CASSAGTGRSPLHF

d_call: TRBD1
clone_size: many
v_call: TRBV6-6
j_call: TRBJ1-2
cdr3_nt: TGTGCCAGCAGTTACGTGACAGGGAGCCTAAGTCTTCATGGCTACACCTTC
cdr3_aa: CASSYVTGSLSLHGYTF

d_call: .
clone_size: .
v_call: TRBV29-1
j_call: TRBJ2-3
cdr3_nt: TGCAGCGCGAGGGCGGCAGGGGATGCGGATACGCAGTATTTT
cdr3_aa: CSARAAGDADTQYF

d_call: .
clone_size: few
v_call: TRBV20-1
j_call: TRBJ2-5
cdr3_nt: TGCAGTGCTAGAGACCCCGCGACCAGTCAAGAGACCCAGTACTTC
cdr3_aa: CSARDPATSQETQYF

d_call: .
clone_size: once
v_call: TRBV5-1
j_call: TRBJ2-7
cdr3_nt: TGCGCCAGCGGCTTGGGTATTCGCCGAGGGGGCGAGCAGTACTTC
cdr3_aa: CASGLGIRRGGEQYF

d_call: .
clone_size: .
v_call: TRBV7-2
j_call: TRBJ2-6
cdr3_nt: TGTGCCAGCAGTCCTCAATACGGCTCTGGGGCCAACGTCCTGACTTTC
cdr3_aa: CASSPQYGSGANVLTF

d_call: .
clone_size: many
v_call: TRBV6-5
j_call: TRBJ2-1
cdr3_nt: TGTGCCAGCAGATTGACGGGGATCGGGTCCTACAATGAGCAGTTCTTC
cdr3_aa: CASRLTGIGSYNEQFF

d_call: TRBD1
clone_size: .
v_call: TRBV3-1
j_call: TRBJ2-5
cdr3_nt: TGTGCCAGCAGCCACCCCGACAGGGTGGAGACCCAGTACTTC
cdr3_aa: CASSHPDRVETQYF

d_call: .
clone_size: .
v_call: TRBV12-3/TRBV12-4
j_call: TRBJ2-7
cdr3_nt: TGTGCCAGCAGTTTAGCGCAGGTAGGCGAGCAGTACTTC
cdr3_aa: CASSLAQVGEQYF

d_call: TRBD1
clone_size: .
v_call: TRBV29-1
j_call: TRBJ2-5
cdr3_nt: TGCAGCGTTACCCCGACAGGGCTCAAAGAGACCCAGTACTTC
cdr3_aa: CSVTPTGLKETQYF

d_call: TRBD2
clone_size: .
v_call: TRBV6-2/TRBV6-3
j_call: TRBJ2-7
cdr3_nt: TGTGTCAGCAGTGAGACTAGCGGGGGAGTTTACGAGCAGTACTTC
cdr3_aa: CVSSETSGGVYEQYF